These 9 T cell receptor beta chains share one sample of origin, sequenced in a study of T cell responses to AZD1222 COVID-19 vaccine. Assay used: immunoSEQ multiplex PCR; TCRdb lists only in-frame clones, some missing. The sample lists about 83,000 clones, 80% to 90% seen once, with about 28% in the top ten. The sample in question was peripheral blood, obtained on day 0 of AZD1222 vaccination. The receptor set was obtained from an adult in good health.

The V call is TRBV4-1, the J call TRBJ2-1, with D perhaps TRBD1 (5 bases). The CDR3 totals 15 residues. Germline V lookup: CDR1 MGHRA, CDR2 YSYEKL. Between the trimmed V and J ends, which lost 4 bases and 0 bases, there was a span of 10 bases. CDR3 in amino acids: CASSLDSFSYNEQFF. Written as DNA, the CDR3 is TGCGCCAGCAGCCTCGACAGCTTCTCCTACAATGAGCAGTTCTTC.

The table lists this clone with a count of one. V and J are TRBV7-9 and TRBJ2-5; D is ambiguous. V was trimmed by 5 bases and J by 2 bases, leaving 3 bases between them. This CDR3 is built from 11 residues. Germline CDR1 reads SEHNR; CDR2 reads FQNEAQ (reference sequence). The CDR3 protein is CASSRQETQYF. The CDR3 DNA is TGTGCCAGCAGCCGACAAGAGACCCAGTACTTC. Supplemented by reference TRBV7-9 and TRBJ2-5, the full variable domain reads DTGVSQNPRHKITKRGQNVTFRCDPISEHNRLYWYRQTLGQGPEFLTYFQNEAQLEKSRLLSDRFSAERPKGSFSTLEIQRTEQGDSAMYLCASSRQETQYFGPGTRLLVL.

The chain has TRBV28 and TRBJ2-7; TRBD2 aligns across 13 bases. The CDR3 extends over 14 amino acids. Germline V gene sequence: CDR1 MDHEN, CDR2 SYDVKM. CDR3 coding DNA: TGTACCTCGGGACTAGCGGGGTCGAGCTACGAGCAGTACTTC. Its translation is CTSGLAGSSYEQYF.

V gene TRBV9 combines with J gene TRBJ1-1; tentatively, D is TRBD1 (6 bases). This CDR3 has 15 amino acids. The V gene lost 0 bases and the J gene lost 2 bases, with 11 bases spanning the gap. Germline V gives CDR1 SGDLS, CDR2 YYNGEE. The CDR3 nucleotides are TGTGCCAGCAGCGTAGAGGGAGGGGGAAACACTGAAGCTTTCTTT. It translates to CASSVEGGGNTEAFF.

The genes are TRBV6-6 and TRBJ2-5; 9 positions agree with TRBD1. Germline V gene data show CDR1 as MNHNY and CDR2 as SVGAGI (reference sequence). The CDR3 covers 12 residues. Trimming took 8 bases from V and 4 from J; bases not matched to a gene: 2. The CDR3 here is CASRDRAETQYF. CDR3 DNA: TGTGCCAGCCGGGACAGGGCAGAGACCCAGTACTTC.

The genes are TRBV6-1 and TRBJ1-4; 8 bases align to TRBD1. This CDR3 has 14 residues. Trimming removed 3 bases from V and 8 bases from J; junction bases left unmatched: 5. The V gene's germline CDR1 is MNHNS and CDR2 SASEGT. CDR3 loop: CASSDPRQGEKLFF. The CDR3 region has the DNA TGTGCCAGCAGTGACCCTAGACAGGGGGAAAAACTGTTTTTT.

This clone was seen only a few times. The V and J genes are TRBV7-2 and TRBJ2-1; TRBD2 aligns across 7 bases. Germline CDR1 reads SGHTA; CDR2 reads FQGNSA. The CDR3 consists of 19 residues. The trim removed 3 bases at V and 0 bases at J, leaving 14 bases unmatched. The CDR3 nucleotides are TGTGCCAGCAGCTTTTTCGGGGGAGGGTACTTATTCTCCTACAATGAGCAGTTCTTC. Translated, it gives CASSFFGGGYLFSYNEQFF.

The chain has TRBV7-2 and TRBJ2-1; 12 positions match TRBD2. In germline, CDR1 is SGHTA, CDR2 FQGNSA. V dropped 3 bases and J dropped 8; count of bases not matched to a gene: 5. The CDR3 has 15 residues. CDR3 protein: CASSFRLAGADEQFF. The CDR3 DNA reads as TGTGCCAGCAGCTTCAGACTAGCGGGAGCCGATGAGCAGTTCTTC. The full variable domain, its missing parts supplied by reference TRBV7-2 and TRBJ2-1, is GAGVSQSPSNKVTEKGKDVELRCDPISGHTALYWYRQSLGQGLEFLIYFQGNSAPDKSGLPSDRFSAERTGGSVSTLTIQRTQQEDSAVYLCASSFRLAGADEQFFGPGTRLTVL.

The DNA of the CDR3 is TGTGCCAGCAGCGAAGGATTCACCGGGGAGCTGTTTTTT. Translation: CASSEGFTGELFF. The rearrangement uses TRBV6-4 and TRBJ2-2; D remains unclear. Germline V gene data show CDR1 as MRHNA and CDR2 as SNTAGT. V was cut by 6 bases and J by 4 bases, with 9 bases left in between. The CDR3 consists of 13 residues.